This T cell receptor beta chain was retrieved from a study of CD8 T cells in ankylosing spondylitis. Libraries for TCR beta were made by quantitative 5'-RACE with molecular barcodes. TCRdb passed the 5' RACE reads through MiXCR, listing each CDR3 protein once. The table includes about 360,000 distinct CDR3 sequences, over 12% detected once. V trimming: 4 bases; J trimming: 10 bases; junction bases outside the gene matches: 13. The CDR3 runs to 15 residues. Germline V gene data show CDR1 as SGHRS and CDR2 as YFSETQ. This clonotype was found many times. The V gene is TRBV5-1, the J gene TRBJ2-1, with 8 bases matching TRBD2. The receptor was derived from a male donor with ankylosing spondylitis or in good health (not recorded which). Sequencing was performed on blood, either unsorted or a sorted T cell fraction (not recorded which). CDR3 residues: CASSMDTSGGAEQFF. CDR3 nucleotides: TGCGCCAGCAGCATGGATACTAGCGGAGGGGCGGAGCAGTTCTTC.